This T cell receptor (beta chain) was sequenced in a study of shared clonotypes between healthy human individuals. Trimming took off 7 bases at V and 5 bases at J, with 11 bases between the two ends. The CDR3 extends over 13 amino acids. Germline V gene sequence: CDR1 MNHNS, CDR2 SASEGT. When samples were unsorted, 70 million to 95 million PBMCs were used for genomic DNA. Ten immunoSEQ deep assay plates were used to sequence unsorted PBMC DNA. TCRdb's copy holds only in-frame clones and misses some; the assay was immunoSEQ multiplex PCR. The sample records hundreds of thousands of clones, around 79% being singletons.

The specimen sequenced was PBMCs. This chain connects TRBV6-1 to TRBJ1-4, with a possible D match to TRBD1 (5 bases). The origin of this receptor is a woman aged 40 to 55 in good health. Some clones in this sample may be carry-over from other donors' samples. CDR3: CASTQDPNEKLFF. The CDR3 DNA follows: TGTGCCAGCACACAGGACCCCAATGAAAAACTGTTTTTT.